A selection of T cell receptor beta chains follows, all from one sample in a study of T cell responses to AZD1222 COVID-19 vaccine. Generated by immunoSEQ multiplex PCR, the TCRdb table keeps only in-frame clones and is missing some. The repertoire consists of about 120,000 clones, with about 87% occurring once and the leading ten covering 15%. The specimen was peripheral blood, collected 28 days after the second AZD1222 dose. Receptors originate from an adult who received the AZD1222 COVID-19 vaccine. Each CDR3 is given with its conserved first and last residue.

j_call | v_call | cdr3_aa
TRBJ2-3 | TRBV10-3 | CAIESRSTDTQYF
TRBJ1-2 | TRBV19 | CARKQTANYGYTF
TRBJ1-1 | TRBV29-1 | CSVKKGVGPNTEAFF
TRBJ1-1 | TRBV7-7 | CASSFLLPAAFF
TRBJ2-5 | TRBV5-1 | CASSFSPGGEETQYF
TRBJ1-6 | TRBV6-5 | CASSFQANNSPLHF
TRBJ2-3 | TRBV14 | CASSLATASTQYF
TRBJ2-7 | TRBV10-3 | CAISDAGITYEQYF
TRBJ2-3 | TRBV6-2/TRBV6-3 | CASSPGSGTDTQYF
TRBJ2-7 | TRBV6-5 | CASSYLDGYEQYF
TRBJ2-7 | TRBV28 | CASSRQGYEQYF
TRBJ1-5 | TRBV3-1/TRBV3-2 | CASSLHQGGNQPQHF
TRBJ2-1 | TRBV11-2 | CASSLALGVNEQFF
TRBJ2-3 | TRBV12-3/TRBV12-4 | CASIGGAGTQYF
TRBJ2-7 | TRBV18 | CASSPRRTSEEGEQYF
TRBJ2-4 | TRBV10-2 | CASRGTSEIFHPENIQYF
TRBJ1-4 | TRBV19 | CASSQGYEKLFF
TRBJ2-7 | TRBV30 | CAWNLGTGIYEQYF
TRBJ2-5 | TRBV11-2 | CASRKQETQYF
TRBJ2-2 | TRBV6-5 | CATDNRLSNTGELFF